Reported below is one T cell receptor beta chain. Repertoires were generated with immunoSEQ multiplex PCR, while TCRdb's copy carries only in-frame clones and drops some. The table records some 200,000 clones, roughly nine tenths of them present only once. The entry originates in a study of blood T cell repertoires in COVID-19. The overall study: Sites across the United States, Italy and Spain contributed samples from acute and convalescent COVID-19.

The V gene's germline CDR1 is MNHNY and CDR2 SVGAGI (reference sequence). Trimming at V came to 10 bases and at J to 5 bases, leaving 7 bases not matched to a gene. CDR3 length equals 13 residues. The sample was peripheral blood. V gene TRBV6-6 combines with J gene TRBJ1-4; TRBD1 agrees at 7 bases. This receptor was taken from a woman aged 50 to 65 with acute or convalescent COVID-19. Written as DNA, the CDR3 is TGTGCCACGACGGACAGGCGAAATGAAAAACTGTTTTTT. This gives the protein CATTDRRNEKLFF.